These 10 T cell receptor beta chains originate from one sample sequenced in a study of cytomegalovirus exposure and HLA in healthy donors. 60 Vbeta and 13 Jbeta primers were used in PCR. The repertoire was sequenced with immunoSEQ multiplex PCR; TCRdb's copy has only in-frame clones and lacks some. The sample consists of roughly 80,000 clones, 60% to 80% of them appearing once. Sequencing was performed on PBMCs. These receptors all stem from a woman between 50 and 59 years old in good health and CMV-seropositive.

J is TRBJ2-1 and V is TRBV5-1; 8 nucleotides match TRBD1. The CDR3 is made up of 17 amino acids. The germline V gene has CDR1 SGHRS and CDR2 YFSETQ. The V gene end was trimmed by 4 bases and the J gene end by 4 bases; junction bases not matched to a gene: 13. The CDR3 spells CASSKTGAALGYNEQFF. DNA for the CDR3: TGCGCCAGCAGCAAGACAGGGGCCGCTTTGGGGTACAATGAGCAGTTCTTC. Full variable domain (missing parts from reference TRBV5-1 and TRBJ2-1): KAGVTQTPRYLIKTRGQQVTLSCSPISGHRSVSWYQQTPGQGLQFLFEYFSETQRNKGNFPGRFSGRQFSNSRSEMNVSTLELGDSALYLCASSKTGAALGYNEQFFGPGTRLTVL.

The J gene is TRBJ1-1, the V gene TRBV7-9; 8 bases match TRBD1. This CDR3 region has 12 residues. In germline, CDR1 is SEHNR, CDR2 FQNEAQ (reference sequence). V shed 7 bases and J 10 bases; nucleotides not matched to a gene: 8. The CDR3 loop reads CASTLGQGRAFF. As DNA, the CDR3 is TGTGCCAGCACCCTTGGACAGGGAAGAGCTTTCTTT.

The CDR3 is CASQGTGGRNEQFF. The CDR3 DNA sequence: TGTGCCAGCCAGGGGACAGGGGGTCGCAATGAGCAGTTCTTC. The V gene is TRBV6-5, the J gene TRBJ2-1; 11 bases map to TRBD1. Germline assignment: CDR1 MNHEY and CDR2 SVGAGI. J gave up 6 bases and V 8 bases, and 6 bases lay outside the gene matches. CDR3 size: 14 residues.

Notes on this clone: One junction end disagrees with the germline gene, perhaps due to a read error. The CDR3 reads CSSSLDRGAEAFF. The DNA of the CDR3 is TGTTCCAGCAGCTTAGACAGGGGAGCTGAAGCTTTCTTT. The gene calls are TRBV7-9 and TRBJ1-1; 8 bases agree with TRBD1. Per the germline V gene, CDR1 is SEHNR and CDR2 is FQNEAQ (reference sequence). CDR3 length: 13 amino acids.

The DNA for the CDR3 is TGCAGCGTTGTAGCCCTCGGAAAACTGTTTTTT. It codes for CSVVALGKLFF. The J gene is TRBJ1-4, the V gene TRBV29-1; D unresolved. The CDR3 spans 11 residues. V was clipped by 4 bases and J by 10 bases, with 10 bases between them. Germline lookup yields CDR1 SQVTM and CDR2 ANQGSEA.

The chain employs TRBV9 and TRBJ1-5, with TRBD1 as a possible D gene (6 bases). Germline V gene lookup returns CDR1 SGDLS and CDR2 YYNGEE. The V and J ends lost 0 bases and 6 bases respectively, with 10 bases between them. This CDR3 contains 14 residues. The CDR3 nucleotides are TGTGCCAGCAGCGTAGGCAGGGGAGCTCAGCCCCAGCATTTT. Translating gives CASSVGRGAQPQHF. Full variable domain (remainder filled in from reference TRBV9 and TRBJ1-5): DSGVTQTPKHLITATGQRVTLRCSPRSGDLSVYWYQQSLDQGLQFLIQYYNGEERAKGNILERFSAQQFPDLHSELNLSSLELGDSALYFCASSVGRGAQPQHFGDGTRLSIL.

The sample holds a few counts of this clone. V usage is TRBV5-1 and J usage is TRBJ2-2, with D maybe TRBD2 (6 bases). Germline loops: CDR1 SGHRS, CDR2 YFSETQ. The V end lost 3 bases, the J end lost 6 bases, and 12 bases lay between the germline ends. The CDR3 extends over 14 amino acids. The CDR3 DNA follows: TGCGCCAGCAGCTCGCTCGGGGAGGCCGGGGAGCTGTTTTTT. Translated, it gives CASSSLGEAGELFF.

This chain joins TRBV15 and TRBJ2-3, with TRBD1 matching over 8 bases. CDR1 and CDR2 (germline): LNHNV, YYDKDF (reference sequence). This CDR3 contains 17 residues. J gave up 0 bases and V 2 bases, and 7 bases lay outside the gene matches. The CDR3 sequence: CATSRWRTGTSTDTQYF. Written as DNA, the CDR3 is TGTGCCACCAGCAGATGGCGGACAGGGACTAGCACAGATACGCAGTATTTT.

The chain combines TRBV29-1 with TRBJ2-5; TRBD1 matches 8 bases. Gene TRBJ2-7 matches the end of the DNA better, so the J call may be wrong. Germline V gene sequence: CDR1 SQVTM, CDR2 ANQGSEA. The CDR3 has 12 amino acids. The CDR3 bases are TGCAGCGCTAGGCAGGGGGCTTACGAGCAGTACTTC. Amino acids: CSARQGAYEQYF.

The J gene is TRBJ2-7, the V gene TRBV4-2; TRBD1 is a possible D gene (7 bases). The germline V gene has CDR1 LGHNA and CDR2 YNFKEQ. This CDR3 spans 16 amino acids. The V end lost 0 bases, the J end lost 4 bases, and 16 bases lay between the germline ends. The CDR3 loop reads CASSQDIGGTAYEQYF. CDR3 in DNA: TGTGCCAGCAGCCAAGATATCGGAGGGACAGCTTACGAGCAGTACTTC.